A selection of T cell receptor beta chains follows, all from one sample in a study of T cell responses to AZD1222 COVID-19 vaccine. Sequencing used immunoSEQ multiplex PCR; TCRdb keeps in-frame clones, though not all of them. The sample gives roughly 190,000 clones, 92% of which show up once; approximately 1.3% is in the top ten. This material consisted of peripheral blood, taken on day 0 of AZD1222 vaccination. The origin of the receptors is an adult in good health. Each CDR3 is given with its conserved first and last residue. D genes are given only for firm matches. Not all rows give a size; the values are once, few, many and, for expanded clones, a class.

j_call | v_call | d_call | clone_size | cdr3_aa | cdr3_nt
TRBJ1-1 | TRBV7-9 | - | - | CASSSARGALYTEAFF | TGTGCCAGCAGCTCCGCGAGGGGGGCCTTATACACTGAAGCTTTCTTT
TRBJ1-1 | TRBV29-1 | - | - | CSGGGPNTEAFF | TGCAGCGGCGGGGGGCCGAACACTGAAGCTTTCTTT
TRBJ2-1 | TRBV9 | TRBD1 | - | CASSVAGQGKWQFF | TGTGCCAGCAGCGTCGCTGGACAGGGGAAGTGGCAGTTCTTC
TRBJ2-4 | TRBV10-2 | - | - | CASSDRDRDTRNIQYF | TGCGCCAGCAGTGATAGGGACCGAGATACGCGGAACATTCAGTACTTC
TRBJ1-1 | TRBV28 | - | - | CASSRQVEAFF | TGTGCCAGCAGTAGACAGGTCGAAGCTTTCTTT
TRBJ1-2 | TRBV6-5 | - | - | CASSYWVNYGYTF | TGTGCCAGCAGTTACTGGGTTAACTATGGCTACACCTTC
TRBJ1-4 | TRBV19 | - | - | CASTRPTATNEKLFF | TGTGCCAGTACCAGGCCCACGGCAACTAATGAAAAACTGTTTTTT
TRBJ2-3 | TRBV7-9 | TRBD2 | - | CASRWGGSTDTQYF | TGTGCCAGCAGATGGGGAGGGAGCACAGATACGCAGTATTTT
TRBJ1-2 | TRBV5-4 | TRBD1 | - | CASSPGTGGDYGYTF | TGTGCCAGCAGTCCCGGGACAGGGGGTGACTATGGCTACACCTTC
TRBJ2-7 | TRBV28 | - | once | CASRADKDPYEQYF | TGTGCCAGCAGGGCCGACAAGGACCCCTACGAGCAGTACTTC
TRBJ2-1 | TRBV5-1 | - | - | CASSLDTAANYNEQFF | TGCGCCAGCAGCTTGGATACAGCGGCCAACTACAATGAGCAGTTCTTC
TRBJ1-2 | TRBV6-5 | - | once | CASSYSAGPYGYTF | TGTGCCAGCAGTTACTCTGCCGGCCCCTATGGCTACACCTTC
TRBJ2-5 | TRBV6-2/TRBV6-3 | TRBD1 | - | CASSYSRGRDAQYF | TGTGCCAGCAGTTACTCGAGGGGGCGCGATGCCCAGTACTTC
TRBJ1-1 | TRBV12-3/TRBV12-4 | - | - | CASSSDLNTEAFF | TGTGCCAGCAGTTCCGACCTGAACACTGAAGCTTTCTTT
TRBJ1-1 | TRBV28 | - | - | CATSFPLGAFF | TGTGCCACCTCATTCCCCCTGGGAGCTTTCTTT
TRBJ1-5 | TRBV20-1 | TRBD1 | - | CSASNPTGTGKEWGNQPQHF | TGCAGTGCTAGTAATCCTACTGGGACAGGGAAGGAGTGGGGCAATCAGCCCCAGCATTTT
TRBJ2-1 | TRBV2 | TRBD2 | - | CASSPQRGAYNEQFF | TGTGCCAGCAGCCCCCAGCGGGGGGCTTACAATGAGCAGTTCTTC
TRBJ1-1 | TRBV6-5 | - | - | CASSSPGRATEAFF | TGTGCCAGCAGCTCCCCCGGCAGGGCAACTGAAGCTTTCTTT
TRBJ1-1 | TRBV18 | - | - | CASSPISSGNSEAFF | TGTGCCAGCTCACCAATTTCGTCCGGCAACAGTGAAGCTTTCTTT
TRBJ1-1 | TRBV27 | - | - | CASSLSPGAGTEAFF | TGTGCCAGCAGTTTATCCCCTGGAGCGGGGACTGAAGCTTTCTTT
TRBJ1-5 | TRBV4-1 | TRBD1 | - | CASSEQGFQPQHF | TGCGCCAGCAGCGAACAGGGGTTCCAGCCCCAGCATTTT
TRBJ1-2 | TRBV30 | - | - | CAWRGGNGYTF | TGTGCCTGGAGGGGGGGGAATGGCTACACCTTC
TRBJ1-4 | TRBV2 | - | - | CASRFRTTNEKLFF | TGTGCCAGCAGATTCCGGACAACTAATGAAAAACTGTTTTTT
TRBJ1-3 | TRBV7-8 | - | - | CASSDSWGRTGNTIYF | TGTGCCAGCAGCGACTCATGGGGGCGGACGGGAAACACCATATATTTT
TRBJ1-1 | TRBV7-8 | - | - | CASSLAILNTEAFF | TGTGCCAGCAGCTTAGCCATTTTGAACACTGAAGCTTTCTTT
TRBJ1-4 | TRBV7-2 | - | - | CASSIGAGTGGEKLFF | TGTGCCAGCAGCATTGGGGCCGGGACGGGGGGTGAAAAACTGTTTTTT
TRBJ2-7 | TRBV9 | TRBD1 | - | CASSVGRGTYEQYF | TGTGCCAGCAGCGTAGGCAGGGGGACCTACGAGCAGTACTTC
TRBJ1-1 | TRBV2 | - | - | CASRFGDGLEAFF | TGTGCCAGCCGATTCGGGGATGGACTTGAAGCTTTCTTT
TRBJ1-6 | TRBV7-9 | TRBD1 | - | CASSSGQVVSYNSPLHF | TGTGCCAGCAGCTCGGGACAGGTTGTGTCCTATAATTCACCCCTCCACTTT
TRBJ1-6 | TRBV5-4 | TRBD1 | - | CASTPGQGVSPLHF | TGTGCCAGCACTCCGGGACAGGGGGTTTCACCCCTCCACTTT
TRBJ1-6 | TRBV15 | - | - | CATSRAGVGSPLHF | TGTGCCACCAGCAGAGCCGGGGTGGGCTCACCCCTCCACTTT
TRBJ2-1 | TRBV27 | - | - | CASSEDILDEQFF | TGTGCCAGCAGCGAAGACATACTGGATGAGCAGTTCTTC
TRBJ2-7 | TRBV9 | - | - | CASSDNYEQYF | TGTGCCAGCAGCGACAACTACGAGCAGTACTTC
TRBJ2-1 | TRBV3-1/TRBV3-2 | - | once | CASSQVHNEQFF | TGTGCCAGCAGCCAAGTACACAATGAGCAGTTCTTC
TRBJ2-1 | TRBV10-3 | TRBD1 | once | CAISGTGDEQFF | TGTGCCATCAGCGGGACAGGGGATGAGCAGTTCTTC
TRBJ1-1 | TRBV5-1 | - | - | CASSPQLGRDTEAFF | TGCGCCAGCAGCCCCCAGCTGGGACGGGACACTGAAGCTTTCTTT
TRBJ2-5 | TRBV15 | TRBD2 | - | CATSEWGNQGRAKTQYF | TGTGCCACCAGCGAGTGGGGGAATCAAGGGAGGGCAAAGACCCAGTACTTC
TRBJ1-1 | TRBV7-9 | - | once | CASSLARVGYTEAFF | TGTGCCAGCAGCTTAGCGCGGGTGGGTTACACTGAAGCTTTCTTT
TRBJ2-1 | TRBV28 | TRBD2 | once | CASSYPTSGVSYNEQFF | TGTGCCAGCAGTTACCCTACTAGCGGGGTCTCCTACAATGAGCAGTTCTTC
TRBJ2-7 | TRBV11-3 | - | - | CASSLDLGGSNEQYF | TGTGCCAGCAGCTTAGATCTCGGGGGTTCGAACGAGCAGTACTTC
TRBJ1-5 | TRBV11-2 | - | - | CASSLDISQPQHF | TGTGCCAGCAGCTTAGATATATCTCAGCCCCAGCATTTT
TRBJ2-7 | TRBV11-3 | - | - | CASSPRASYEQYF | TGTGCCAGCAGCCCCCGGGCCTCCTACGAGCAGTACTTC
TRBJ1-2 | TRBV15 | - | - | CATSRGPAFWGYTF | TGTGCCACCAGCAGAGGGCCGGCCTTTTGGGGCTACACCTTC
TRBJ2-1 | TRBV2 | - | - | CASSRDQGIYNEQFF | TGTGCCAGCAGTCGGGACCAGGGGATCTACAATGAGCAGTTCTTC
TRBJ1-1 | TRBV18 | - | - | CASSTTGVNTEAFF | TGTGCCAGCTCAACCACTGGGGTAAACACTGAAGCTTTCTTT
TRBJ1-1 | TRBV18 | - | once | CASSPRTTAQVDTEAFF | TGTGCCAGCTCACCACGGACGACAGCCCAAGTGGACACTGAAGCTTTCTTT